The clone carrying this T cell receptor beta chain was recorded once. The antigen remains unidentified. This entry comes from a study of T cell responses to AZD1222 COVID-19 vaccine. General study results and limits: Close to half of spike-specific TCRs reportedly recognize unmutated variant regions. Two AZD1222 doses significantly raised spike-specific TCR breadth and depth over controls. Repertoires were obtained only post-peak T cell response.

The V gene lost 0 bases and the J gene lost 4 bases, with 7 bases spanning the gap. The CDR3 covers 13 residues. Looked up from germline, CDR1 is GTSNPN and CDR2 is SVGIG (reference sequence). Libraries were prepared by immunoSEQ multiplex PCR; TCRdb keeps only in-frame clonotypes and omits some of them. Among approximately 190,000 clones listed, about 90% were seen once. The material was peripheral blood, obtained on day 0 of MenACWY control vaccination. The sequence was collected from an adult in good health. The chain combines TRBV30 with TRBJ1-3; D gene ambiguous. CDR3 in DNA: TGTGCCTGGAGTGTATTTGAGGGAAACACCATATATTTT. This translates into CAWSVFEGNTIYF. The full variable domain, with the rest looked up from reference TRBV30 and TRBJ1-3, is SQTIHQWPATLVQPVGSPLSLECTVEGTSNPNLYWYRQAAGRGLQLLFYSVGIGQISSEVPQNLSASRPQDRQFILSSKKLLLSDSGFYLCAWSVFEGNTIYFGEGSWLTVV.